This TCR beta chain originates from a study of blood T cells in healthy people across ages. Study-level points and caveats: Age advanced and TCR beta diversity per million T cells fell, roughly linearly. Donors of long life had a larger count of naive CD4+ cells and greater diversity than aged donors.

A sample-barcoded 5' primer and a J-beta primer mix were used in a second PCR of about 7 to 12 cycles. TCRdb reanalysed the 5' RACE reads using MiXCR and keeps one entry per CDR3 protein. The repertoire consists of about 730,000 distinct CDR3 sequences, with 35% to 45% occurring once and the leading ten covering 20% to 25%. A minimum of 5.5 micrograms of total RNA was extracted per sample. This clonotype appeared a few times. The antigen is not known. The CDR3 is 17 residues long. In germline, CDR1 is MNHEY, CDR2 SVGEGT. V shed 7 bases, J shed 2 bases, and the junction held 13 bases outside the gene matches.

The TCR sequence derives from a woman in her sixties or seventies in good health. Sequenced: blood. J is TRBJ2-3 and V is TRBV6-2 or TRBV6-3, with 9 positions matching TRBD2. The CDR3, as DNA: TGTGCCAGCATACAAGGTGTACTAGCGGGCCACACAGATACGCAGTATTTT. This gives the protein CASIQGVLAGHTDTQYF.